The present T cell receptor beta chain was sequenced within a study of cytomegalovirus exposure and HLA in healthy donors. Study-level points and caveats: In a later analysis, a missense DCLRE1C variant was linked to TCR beta V- and J-gene trimming. In vitro confirmation showed three CMV-associated chains to be CMV antigen specific.

V was shortened by 4 bases and J by 5 bases, with 17 bases between the two germline ends. The CDR3 consists of 15 residues. Germline lookup yields CDR1 SQVTM and CDR2 ANQGSEA. This clone has just one count. Its antigen is as yet unknown. The PCR was carried out with 60 Vbeta primers and 13 Jbeta primers. Sequencing was performed with immunoSEQ multiplex PCR; in TCRdb, only in-frame clones are kept and a portion is missing. The sample records some 70,000 clones, around 80% being singletons. The TCR was taken from a man aged 45-65 years in good health and CMV-seronegative. The chain couples TRBV29-1 to TRBJ2-2; a possible D gene is TRBD2 (7 bases). Sequencing was performed on PBMCs. CDR3 loop: CSVAGGRGGTGELFF. The CDR3 DNA sequence: TGCAGCGTTGCGGGGGGCAGGGGAGGGACCGGGGAGCTGTTTTTT.